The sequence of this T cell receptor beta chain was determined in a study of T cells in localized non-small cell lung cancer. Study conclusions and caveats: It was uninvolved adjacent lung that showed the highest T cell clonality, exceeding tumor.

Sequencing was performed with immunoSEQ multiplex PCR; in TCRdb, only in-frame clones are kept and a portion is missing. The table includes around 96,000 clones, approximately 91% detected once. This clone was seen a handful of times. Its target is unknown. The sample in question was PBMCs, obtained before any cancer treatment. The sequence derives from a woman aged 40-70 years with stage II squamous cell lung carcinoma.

CDR3 residues: CASREQGYSNQPQHF. In nucleotides, the CDR3 is TGTGCCAGTAGGGAACAGGGCTATAGCAATCAGCCCCAGCATTTT. V usage is TRBV19 and J usage is TRBJ1-5; a possible D gene is TRBD1 (6 bases). Trimming cost V 6 bases and J 0 bases, with 12 bases left between them. Germline CDR1 reads LNHDA; CDR2 reads SQIVND (reference sequence). The CDR3 sequence is 15 residues long.